This T cell receptor beta chain was captured by sequencing in a study of beta chain features in type 1 diabetes listed by TCRdb under 2018. About the investigation overall: Mean age, gender distribution, total cell number and subset yield did not differ between patients and healthy donors. The study compared TCRB repertoires of sorted circulating CD4+ T cell subsets between recently diagnosed type 1 diabetes patients and matched healthy donors. Regulatory and stem cell-like memory subsets were isolated from only 8 patients and about 8 healthy donors, whereas naive and central memory subsets came from all 28 donors. Across all samples, some 110,000,000 sorted cells were examined, and cell number per subset correlated strongly with RNA yield. Broader findings and caveats from the paper: Because cDNA rather than genomic DNA was sequenced, highly expressing activated cells could have been over-represented, although no difference in activation and CD3 levels was found between groups. A moderate but significant shortening of TCRB CDR3 length was observed in type 1 diabetes patients in all four CD4+ subsets. HLA sub-analyses involved small numbers of individuals, so any influence of HLA type on TCRB rearrangement remained unresolved. PCR might favor shorter templates, but patient and control samples were amplified and corrected together, so any skew would affect both groups equally. Naive, central memory and regulatory TCRB repertoires appeared to be more alike among patients than among healthy donors. At VDJ recombination sites, type 1 diabetes patients had fewer insertions and more deleted nucleotides, which implies abnormalities in thymic rearrangement.

The germline V gene supplies CDR1 SGHRS and CDR2 YFSETQ. V loses 5 bases at its end and J loses 2 bases; junction bases beyond the gene matches: 8. Inclusive of the bounding cysteine and phenylalanine, the CDR3 is 16 residues long. Only the CDR3 DNA is retained, 48 bases long and in frame from the first base. Comments on this clone: Its antigen target is currently unknown. No per-base quality is available; no much larger clone lies one base away.

Each donor gave one peripheral blood draw, approximately 100 mL on average, collected into heparinised tubes. A BD FACSAria II was used to sort naive, central memory, regulatory and stem cell-like memory CD4+ T cells with a panel that included CD45RO, CCR7, CD25, CD127, CD95 and CD27. Purity was above 95% for every sorted population. Right away, PBMCs were isolated by Lymphoprep density gradient centrifugation and were stained directly, with no culture step. To minimize batch effects, samples were stained and sorted in pairs, one healthy donor with one patient per experiment. The entire isolated RNA was reverse transcribed using the High Capacity cDNA Reverse Transcription Kit, and thus expressed TCRB transcripts were sequenced. Deep immunoSEQ sequencing was applied to naive, central memory and regulatory T cell samples, giving an average of about 3.57 million total reads per sample. After sorted cells were lysed in RLT buffer, RNA was extracted with DNase-treated RNeasy Micro or Mini kits, with the choice depending on cell number. To prevent cross-contamination, every cell subset was processed on its own, while patient and healthy donor samples were processed together. TCRB sequences were amplified from cDNA with the immunoSEQ multiplex PCR, producing 87-bp fragments spanning the CDR3 region. Amplicons were sequenced on the Illumina HiSeq platform. As for the authors' bioinformatics: Synthetic template baselines were used to correct PCR bias computationally, reads within Hamming distance 2 were collapsed, and singletons that could not be merged were discarded. Reads were aligned against IMGT to assign V, D and J genes, CDR3 length and insertions or deletions at six rearrangement sites. Within each subset, clonotype counts were normalized to sorted cell number, after which true diversity and Gini coefficients were computed with the tcR R package. The overlap coefficient, calculated on TCRB nucleotide sequences, was used to quantify repertoire sharing. Out-of-frame TCRB sequences from naive cells were analyzed as a proxy for the pre-selection repertoire. TCRdb re-hosts the immuneACCESS table, in-frame sequences only. Its copies lack some clones; in the studies checked, an unresolved V gene accounts for under half of them, and the cause for the rest is not known. The V and J calls and the clone size are those of that table, but D and trimming were determined from the DNA. The sample yields a few hundred thousand clones; 15% were counted once. The top ten hold roughly 0.015% of the sample.

Material: naive CD4+ T cells from blood. The sample's cell subset or site label is to be understood as: true naive CD4+ T cells. The chain is encoded by TRBV5-1 joined to TRBJ2-4; TRBD1 matches 9 bases in the middle. The receptor's source is a man aged 18 to 30 with type 1 diabetes. The CDR3 is CASSLTGGEPKNIQYF. The nucleotides are TGCGCCAGCAGTCTAACAGGGGGCGAACCCAAAAACATTCAGTACTTC.